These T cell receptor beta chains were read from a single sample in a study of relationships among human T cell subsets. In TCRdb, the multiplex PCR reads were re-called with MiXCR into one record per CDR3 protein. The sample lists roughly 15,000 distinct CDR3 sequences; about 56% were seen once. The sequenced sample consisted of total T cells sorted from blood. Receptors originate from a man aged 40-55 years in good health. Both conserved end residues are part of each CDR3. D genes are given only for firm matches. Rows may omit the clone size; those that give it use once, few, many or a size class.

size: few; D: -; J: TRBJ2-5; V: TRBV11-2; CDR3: CASSLGGGAQETQYF; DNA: TGTGCCAGCAGCTTAGGAGGAGGGGCACAAGAGACCCAGTACTTC
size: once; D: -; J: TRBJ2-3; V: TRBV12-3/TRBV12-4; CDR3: CASSPEFEDTQYF; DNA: TGTGCCAGCAGTCCGGAGTTTGAAGATACGCAGTATTTT
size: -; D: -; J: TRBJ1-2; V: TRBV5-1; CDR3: CASSLRGGDGYTF; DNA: TGCGCCAGCAGCTTGCGGGGTGGAGATGGCTACACCTTC
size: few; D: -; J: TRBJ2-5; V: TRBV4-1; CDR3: CASSPLDSETQYF; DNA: TGCGCCAGCAGCCCCTTGGACAGCGAGACCCAGTACTTC
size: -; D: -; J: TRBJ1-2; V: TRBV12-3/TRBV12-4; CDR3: CASSPPEDGYTF; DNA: TGTGCCAGCAGCCCTCCCGAGGATGGCTACACCTTC
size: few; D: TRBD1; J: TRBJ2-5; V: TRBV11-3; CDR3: CASSLYPGQQETQYF; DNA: TGTGCCAGCAGCTTGTACCCGGGACAGCAAGAGACCCAGTACTTC
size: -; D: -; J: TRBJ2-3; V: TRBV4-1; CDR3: CASSQAQGTTQYF; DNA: TGCGCCAGCAGCCAAGCTCAGGGGACTACGCAGTATTTT
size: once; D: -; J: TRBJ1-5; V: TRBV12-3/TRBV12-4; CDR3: CASQDSSNQPQHF; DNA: TGTGCCAGTCAGGACAGCTCAAATCAGCCCCAGCATTTT
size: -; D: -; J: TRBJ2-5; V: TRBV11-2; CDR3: CASSSSWNQETQYF; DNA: TGTGCCAGCAGCTCGAGCTGGAACCAAGAGACCCAGTACTTC
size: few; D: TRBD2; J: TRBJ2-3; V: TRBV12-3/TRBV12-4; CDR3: CASSWAGGGTDTQYF; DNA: TGTGCCAGCAGTTGGGCGGGAGGAGGCACAGATACGCAGTATTTT
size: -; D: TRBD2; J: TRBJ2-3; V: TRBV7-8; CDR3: CASSFSTSGTDTQYF; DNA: TGTGCCAGCAGCTTTTCGACTAGCGGGACAGATACGCAGTATTTT
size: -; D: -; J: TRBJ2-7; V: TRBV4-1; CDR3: CASSQLSLPYEQYF; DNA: TGCGCCAGCAGCCAACTTTCCCTCCCCTACGAGCAGTACTTC
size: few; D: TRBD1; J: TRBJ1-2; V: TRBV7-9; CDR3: CASSLTGTGGNGYTF; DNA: TGTGCCAGCAGCCTTACCGGGACAGGGGGCAATGGCTACACCTTC
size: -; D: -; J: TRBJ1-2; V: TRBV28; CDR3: CAYRGYGYTF; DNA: TGTGCCTACAGAGGATATGGCTACACCTTC
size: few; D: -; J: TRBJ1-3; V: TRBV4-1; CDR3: CASSQDPVTSSGNTIYF; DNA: TGCGCCAGCAGCCAAGATCCGGTGACTAGCTCTGGAAACACCATATATTTT